Presented here are 14 T cell receptor beta chains from one specimen sequenced in a study of CD4 T cells in relation to SARS-CoV-2 and coronaviruses. Assay used: immunoSEQ multiplex PCR; TCRdb lists only in-frame clones, some missing. The table records about 54,000 clones, under 95% of them present only once. Sequencing was done on a sample of naive CD4+ T cells from PBMCs. The sample's subset: naive CD4+ T cells isolated by negative enrichment. These receptors were collected from an adult with COVID-19.

The chain carries TRBV2 and TRBJ2-7; TRBD2 agrees at 9 bases. Germline loops: CDR1 SNHLY, CDR2 FYNNEI. After removal of 7 bases from V and 2 bases from J, the junction contained 9 bases not matched to a gene. The CDR3 spans 15 residues. The CDR3, as DNA: TGTGCCAGCAAGTTTAGCGGGAGCGGGACCTACGAGCAGTACTTC. Amino acid sequence: CASKFSGSGTYEQYF.

The chain combines TRBV15 with TRBJ2-7; D is undetermined. The CDR3 consists of 14 residues. Trimming stripped 0 bases from V and 0 bases from J, with 6 bases between. Germline CDR1 and CDR2: LNHNV and YYDKDF (reference sequence). CDR3 sequence reads: CATSRDPASYEQYF. CDR3 bases: TGTGCCACCAGCAGAGACCCAGCCTCCTACGAGCAGTACTTC.

The V call is TRBV6-5, the J call TRBJ2-1; no definite D call. Germline assignment: CDR1 MNHEY and CDR2 SVGAGI. Deletions cut 4 bases from V and 3 bases from J, with 10 bases between. The CDR3 has 14 residues. The CDR3 DNA follows: TGTGCCAGCAGTTCCCCCGCAGGCTACAATGAGCAGTTCTTC. Its translation is CASSSPAGYNEQFF.

This sequence joins TRBV3-1 (or the pseudogene TRBV3-2) and TRBJ2-4, with unresolved D. This CDR3 contains 14 residues. Germline V gene sequence: CDR1 LGHDT, CDR2 YNNKEL (reference sequence). The germline V and J ends were trimmed by 4 bases and 8 bases, with 15 bases remaining between them. The DNA of the CDR3 is TGTGCCAGCAGCCCCAACTTCGAGGCCGACATTCAGTACTTC. Amino acids: CASSPNFEADIQYF.

The V call is TRBV28, the J call TRBJ2-2, with D tentatively TRBD2 (5 bases). V dropped 7 bases and J dropped 2 bases, with 14 bases sitting between them. CDR1 and CDR2 (germline): MDHEN, SYDVKM. This CDR3 contains 15 residues. CDR3 in amino acids: CASTSLGSNTGELFF. CDR3 bases: TGTGCCAGCACTTCCCTGGGGAGTAACACCGGGGAGCTGTTTTTT.

V is TRBV5-8 and J is TRBJ2-1, with a tentative D call TRBD1 (6 bases). V dropped 2 bases and J dropped 0 bases, with 15 bases sitting between them. Germline assignment: CDR1 SGHTS and CDR2 YDEGEE. The CDR3 totals 17 residues. Written as DNA, the CDR3 is TGTGCCAGCAGCTTTTTCAGGGGCATTGACTCCTACAATGAGCAGTTCTTC. This encodes CASSFFRGIDSYNEQFF.

The V call is TRBV5-4, the J call TRBJ1-2; 8 bases are a match to TRBD1. With V trimmed by 0 bases and J by 4 bases, 8 bases remained unmatched. CDR3 length equals 16 residues. CDR1 is SGHNT, CDR2 YYREEE, per germline (reference sequence). The CDR3 loop is CASSLVTGGTIYGYTF. The CDR3 DNA sequence: TGTGCCAGCAGCTTGGTAACAGGGGGAACGATCTATGGCTACACCTTC.

The genes are TRBV12-3 or TRBV12-4 and TRBJ2-1; TRBD2 matches at 10 bases. The CDR3 consists of 12 residues. Trimming took 6 bases from V and 11 from J; bases not matched to a gene: 4. Written as DNA, the CDR3 is TGTGCCAGCAGACGGACTAGCGGCCAGCAGTTCTTC. This gives the protein CASRRTSGQQFF.

This chain connects TRBV4-3 to TRBJ2-2; D might be TRBD1 (6 bases). The CDR3 loop spans 16 amino acids. Germline CDR1 and CDR2: LGHNA and YSLEER. V was cut by 3 bases and J by 0 bases, with 11 bases left in between. CDR3 coding DNA: TGCGCCAGCAGCCAGGTTACAGGGTCGAACACCGGGGAGCTGTTTTTT. Residues: CASSQVTGSNTGELFF.

This rearrangement joins TRBV28 to TRBJ2-7; TRBD1 matches 9 bases. The germline V gene encodes CDR1 MDHEN and CDR2 SYDVKM. The CDR3 sequence is 17 residues long. Trimming at V came to 5 bases and at J to 6 bases, leaving 17 bases not matched to a gene. The CDR3 is CASSTQGGGTGLFEQYF. CDR3 nucleotide sequence: TGTGCCAGCAGTACACAGGGGGGCGGGACAGGGCTTTTCGAGCAGTACTTC. Combining the CDR3 with reference TRBV28 and TRBJ2-7 gives the whole variable domain DVKVTQSSRYLVKRTGEKVFLECVQDMDHENMFWYRQDPGLGLRLIYFSYDVKMKEKGDIPEGYSVSREKKERFSLILESASTNQTSMYLCASSTQGGGTGLFEQYFGPGTRLTVT.

The rearrangement joins TRBV7-8 to TRBJ2-7; 13 bases agree with TRBD2. Germline V gives CDR1 SGHVS, CDR2 FQNEAQ. The CDR3 contains 18 residues. The ends lost 5 bases at V and 1 base at J; junction bases unmatched: 11. The CDR3 DNA reads as TGTGCCAGCAGCCCGACGGGACTAGCGGGAACGTTTTCCTACGAGCAGTACTTC. Encoded protein: CASSPTGLAGTFSYEQYF.

This sequence joins TRBV29-1 and TRBJ2-3; D is tentatively TRBD1 or TRBD2 (5 bases each). CDR1 is SQVTM and CDR2 is ANQGSEA in the germline V gene. The V end lost 4 bases, the J end lost 1 base, and 6 bases lay between the germline ends. CDR3 length equals 12 residues. The CDR3 region is CSVGGGTDTQYF. The CDR3 nucleotides read TGCAGCGTTGGAGGGGGCACAGATACGCAGTATTTT.

This chain joins TRBV4-1 and TRBJ2-3; 7 positions agree with TRBD2. V was clipped by 7 bases and J by 0 bases; unmatched bases: 13. In germline, CDR1 is MGHRA, CDR2 YSYEKL. This CDR3 contains 17 residues. CDR3 protein: CASMGGGSGRSTDTQYF. The CDR3 DNA reads as TGCGCCAGCATGGGGGGAGGGTCCGGCCGAAGCACAGATACGCAGTATTTT.

This rearrangement joins TRBV5-4 to TRBJ1-2; D uncertain. Germline V CDR1 and CDR2: SGHNT, YYREEE (reference sequence). Trimming cost V 3 bases and J 4 bases, with 10 bases left between them. The CDR3 is 13 residues long. In DNA, the CDR3 is TGTGCCAGCAGCTCGGACCCAAGCTATGGCTACACCTTC. This sequence encodes CASSSDPSYGYTF.